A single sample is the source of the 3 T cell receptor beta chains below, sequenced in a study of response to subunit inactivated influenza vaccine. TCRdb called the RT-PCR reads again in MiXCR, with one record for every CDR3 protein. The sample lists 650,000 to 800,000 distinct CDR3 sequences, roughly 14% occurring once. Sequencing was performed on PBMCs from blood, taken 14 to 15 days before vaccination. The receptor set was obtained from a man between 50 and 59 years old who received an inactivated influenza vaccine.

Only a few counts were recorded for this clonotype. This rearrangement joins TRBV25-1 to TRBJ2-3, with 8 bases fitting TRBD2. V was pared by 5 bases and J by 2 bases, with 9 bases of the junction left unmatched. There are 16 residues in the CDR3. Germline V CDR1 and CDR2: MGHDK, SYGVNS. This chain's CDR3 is CASSRSGGGNTDTQYF. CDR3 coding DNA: TGTGCCAGCAGTCGGAGTGGCGGGGGGAACACAGATACGCAGTATTTT.

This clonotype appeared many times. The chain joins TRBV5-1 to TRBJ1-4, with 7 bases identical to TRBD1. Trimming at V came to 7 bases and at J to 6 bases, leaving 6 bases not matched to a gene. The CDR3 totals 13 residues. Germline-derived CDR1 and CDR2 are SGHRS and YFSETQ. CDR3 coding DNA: TGCGCCAGCGGACAGGTTGGAGATGAAAAACTGTTTTTT. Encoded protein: CASGQVGDEKLFF.

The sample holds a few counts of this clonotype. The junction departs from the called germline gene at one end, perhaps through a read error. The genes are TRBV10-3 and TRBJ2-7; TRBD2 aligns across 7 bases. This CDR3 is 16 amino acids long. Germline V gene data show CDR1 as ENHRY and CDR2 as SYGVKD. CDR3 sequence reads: CTISESGIGRSHEQYF. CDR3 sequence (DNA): TGTACCATCAGTGAAAGCGGGATCGGGAGATCCCACGAGCAGTACTTC.